This T cell receptor (beta chain) was sequenced in a study of graft-versus-host responses after intestinal transplantation. Study-wide background: Anti-thymocyte globulin served as induction for all recipients, who then took tacrolimus and steroids for roughly 3 years. Notes on the study in general: An association linked early post-transplant HvG declines with peak circulating GvH clone levels.

The CDR3 has 13 residues. CDR1 is MDHEN, CDR2 SYDVKM, per germline. Deletions cut 6 bases from V and 7 bases from J, with 15 bases between. As for this clone: Its antigen is as yet unknown.

The method was immunoSEQ multiplex PCR; TCRdb's version includes in-frame clones alone and lacks a portion of them. This table has approximately 68,000 clones, around 90% appearing once. Sequencing used unstimulated CD8+ T cells sorted from spleen or lymph node cells, obtained before transplant. V gene TRBV28 combines with J gene TRBJ1-2; D remains ambiguous. The sequence came from a human donor who was the organ donor for an intestinal transplant. Written as DNA, the CDR3 is TGTGCCAGCAGCGTAACCCTCACGGGTGGCTACACCTTC. Translation gives CASSVTLTGGYTF.